By share of the sample, the clone carrying this T cell receptor (beta chain) is medium-sized. The data stem from a study of control samples from healthy donors and cancer patients. The CDR3 length is 14 residues. Germline assignment: CDR1 MNHNY and CDR2 SVGAGI (reference sequence). With 2 bases removed from V and 4 bases from J, the gap between germline ends came to 9 bases. Clones were read by immunoSEQ multiplex PCR, and TCRdb kept only the in-frame ones, dropping some. The data contain some 95,000 clones, roughly three quarters of them singletons. The chain recombines TRBV6-6 with TRBJ2-1; a possible D gene is TRBD2 (5 bases). The sequence was obtained from a woman under 40 in good health. The sample taken for sequencing was blood. CDR3 loop: CASSYEGSYNEQFF. The CDR3, as DNA: TGTGCCAGCAGTTACGAGGGTTCTTACAATGAGCAGTTCTTC.